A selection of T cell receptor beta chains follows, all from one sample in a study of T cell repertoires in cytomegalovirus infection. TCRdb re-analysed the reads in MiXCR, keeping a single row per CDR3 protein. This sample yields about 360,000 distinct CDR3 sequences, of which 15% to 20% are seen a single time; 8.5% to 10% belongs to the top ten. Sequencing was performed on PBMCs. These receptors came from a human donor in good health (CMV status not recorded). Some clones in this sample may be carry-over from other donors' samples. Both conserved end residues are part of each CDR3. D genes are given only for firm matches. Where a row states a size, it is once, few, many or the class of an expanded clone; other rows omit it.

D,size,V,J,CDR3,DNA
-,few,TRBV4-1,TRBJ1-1,CASSQDQGTEAFF,TGCGCCAGCAGCCAAGATCAGGGCACTGAAGCTTTCTTT
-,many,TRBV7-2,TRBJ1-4,CASSPGKGWEKLFF,TGTGCCAGCAGCCCAGGGAAGGGCTGGGAAAAACTGTTTTTT
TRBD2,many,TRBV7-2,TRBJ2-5,CASSLLLAGETQYF,TGTGCCAGCAGCTTACTACTAGCGGGAGAGACCCAGTACTTC
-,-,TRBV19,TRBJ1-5,CASRSYSQPQHF,TGTGCCAGCCGTTCTTATAGTCAGCCCCAGCATTTT
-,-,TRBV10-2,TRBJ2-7,CASKGGSYEQYF,TGCGCCAGCAAGGGGGGGTCCTACGAGCAGTACTTC
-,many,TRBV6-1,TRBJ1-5,CASSDRVKGDQPQHF,TGTGCCAGCAGTGATAGGGTTAAGGGAGATCAGCCCCAGCATTTT
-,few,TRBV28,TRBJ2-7,CASSLGDIPHEQYF,TGTGCCAGCAGTTTAGGGGACATACCCCACGAGCAGTACTTC
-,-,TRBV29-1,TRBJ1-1,CSGGQTEAAFF,TGCAGCGGGGGGCAAACCGAAGCGGCTTTCTTT
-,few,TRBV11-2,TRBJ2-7,CASSFGDTYYEQYF,TGTGCCAGCAGCTTTGGGGACACATACTACGAGCAGTACTTC
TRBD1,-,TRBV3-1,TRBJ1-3,CASSHGDRGGHTIYF,TGTGCCAGCAGCCATGGGGACAGGGGCGGCCACACCATATATTTT
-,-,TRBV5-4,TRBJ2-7,CASSLGSPGLGYYEQYF,TGTGCCAGCAGCTTGGGTTCCCCGGGACTCGGGTATTACGAGCAGTACTTC